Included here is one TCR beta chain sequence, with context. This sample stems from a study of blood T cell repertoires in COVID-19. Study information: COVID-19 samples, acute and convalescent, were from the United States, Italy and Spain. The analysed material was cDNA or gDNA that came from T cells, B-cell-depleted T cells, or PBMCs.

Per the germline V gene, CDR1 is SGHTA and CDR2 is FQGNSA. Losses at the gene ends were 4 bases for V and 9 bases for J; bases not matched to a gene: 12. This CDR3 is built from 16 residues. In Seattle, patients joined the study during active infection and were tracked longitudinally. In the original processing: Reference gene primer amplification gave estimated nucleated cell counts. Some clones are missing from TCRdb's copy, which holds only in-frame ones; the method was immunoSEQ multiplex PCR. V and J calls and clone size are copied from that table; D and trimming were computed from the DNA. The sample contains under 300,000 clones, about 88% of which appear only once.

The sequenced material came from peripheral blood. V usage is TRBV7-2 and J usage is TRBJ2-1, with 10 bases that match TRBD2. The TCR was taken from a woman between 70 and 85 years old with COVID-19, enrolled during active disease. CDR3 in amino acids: CASSSTRGAGGPEQFF. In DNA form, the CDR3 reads TGTGCCAGCAGCTCCACTCGGGGAGCGGGGGGGCCTGAGCAGTTCTTC.